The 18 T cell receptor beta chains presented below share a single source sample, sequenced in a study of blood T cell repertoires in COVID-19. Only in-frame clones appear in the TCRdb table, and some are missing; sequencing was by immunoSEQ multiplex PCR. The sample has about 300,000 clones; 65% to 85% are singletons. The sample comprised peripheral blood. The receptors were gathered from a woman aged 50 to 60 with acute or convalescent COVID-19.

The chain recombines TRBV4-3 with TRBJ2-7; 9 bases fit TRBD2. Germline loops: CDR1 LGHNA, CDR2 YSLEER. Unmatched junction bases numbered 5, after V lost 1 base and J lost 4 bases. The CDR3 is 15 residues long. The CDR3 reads CASSQAAGGFYEQYF. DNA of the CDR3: TGCGCCAGCAGCCAAGCGGCGGGAGGGTTTTACGAGCAGTACTTC.

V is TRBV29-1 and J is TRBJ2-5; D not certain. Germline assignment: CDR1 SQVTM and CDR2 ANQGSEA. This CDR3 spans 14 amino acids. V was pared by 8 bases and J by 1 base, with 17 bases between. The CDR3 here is CSSAAATSQETQYF. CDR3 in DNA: TGCAGCTCCGCGGCCGCCACCTCCCAAGAGACCCAGTACTTC.

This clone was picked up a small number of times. CDR3 nucleotide sequence: TGTGCCAGCAGTGGGCGGGGGGCAGAGGTGGGGTATTCACCCCTCCACTTT. This codes for CASSGRGAEVGYSPLHF. The V call is TRBV6-1, the J call TRBJ1-6; possible D gene TRBD1, 6 bases. The V end was cut by 4 bases, the J end by 8 bases, with 21 bases between. The CDR3 covers 17 residues. Germline V gives CDR1 MNHNS, CDR2 SASEGT.

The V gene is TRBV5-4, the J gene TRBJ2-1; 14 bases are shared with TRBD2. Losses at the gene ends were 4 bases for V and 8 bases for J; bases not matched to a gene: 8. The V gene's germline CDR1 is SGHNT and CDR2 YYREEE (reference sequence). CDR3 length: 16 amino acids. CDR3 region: CASSPLTSGGAHEQFF. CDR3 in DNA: TGTGCCAGCAGCCCCCTGACTAGCGGGGGGGCTCATGAGCAGTTCTTC.

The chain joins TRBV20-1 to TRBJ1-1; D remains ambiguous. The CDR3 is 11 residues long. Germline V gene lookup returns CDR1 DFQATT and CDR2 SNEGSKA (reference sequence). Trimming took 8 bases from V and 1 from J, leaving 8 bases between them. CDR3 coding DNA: TGCAGTCCCCCCGGGAACACTGAAGCTTTCTTT. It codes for CSPPGNTEAFF.

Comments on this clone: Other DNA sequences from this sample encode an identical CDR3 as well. The CDR3 coding sequence is TGTGCCAGCAGCTCGGACAGAGCCAATCAGCCCCAGCATTTT. Protein product: CASSSDRANQPQHF. This chain connects TRBV7-9 to TRBJ1-5, with a possible D match to TRBD1 (6 bases). Germline CDR1 and CDR2: SEHNR and FQNEAQ (reference sequence). V lost 4 bases to trimming and J lost 3 bases, with 10 bases between them. The CDR3 totals 14 residues.

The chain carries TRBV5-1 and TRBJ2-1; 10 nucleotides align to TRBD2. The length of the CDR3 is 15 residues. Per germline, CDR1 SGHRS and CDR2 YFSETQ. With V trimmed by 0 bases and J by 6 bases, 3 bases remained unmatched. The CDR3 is CASSLGSGRGNEQFF. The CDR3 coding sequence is TGCGCCAGCAGCTTGGGAAGCGGGAGGGGCAATGAGCAGTTCTTC. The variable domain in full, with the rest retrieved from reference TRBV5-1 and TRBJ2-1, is KAGVTQTPRYLIKTRGQQVTLSCSPISGHRSVSWYQQTPGQGLQFLFEYFSETQRNKGNFPGRFSGRQFSNSRSEMNVSTLELGDSALYLCASSLGSGRGNEQFFGPGTRLTVL.

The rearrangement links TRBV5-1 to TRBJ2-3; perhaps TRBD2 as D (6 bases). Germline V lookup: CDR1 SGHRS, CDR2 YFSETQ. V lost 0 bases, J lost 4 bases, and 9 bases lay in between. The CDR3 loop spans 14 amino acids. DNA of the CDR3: TGCGCCAGCAGCTTGGGACTAGGGGCAGATACGCAGTATTTT. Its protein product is CASSLGLGADTQYF.

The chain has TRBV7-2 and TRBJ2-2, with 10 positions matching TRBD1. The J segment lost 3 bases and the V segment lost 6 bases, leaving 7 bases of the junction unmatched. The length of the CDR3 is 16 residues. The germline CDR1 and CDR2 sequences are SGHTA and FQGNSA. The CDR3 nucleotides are TGTGCCAGCAGATCTCCCGGGACAGGGGACACCGGGGAGCTGTTTTTT. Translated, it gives CASRSPGTGDTGELFF.

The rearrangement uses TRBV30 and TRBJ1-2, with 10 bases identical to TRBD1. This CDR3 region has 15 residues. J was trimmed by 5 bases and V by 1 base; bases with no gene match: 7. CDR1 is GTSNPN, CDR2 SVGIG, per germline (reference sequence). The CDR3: CAWSGRGQGGYGYTF. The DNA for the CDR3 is TGTGCCTGGAGTGGAAGAGGACAGGGGGGTTATGGCTACACCTTC.

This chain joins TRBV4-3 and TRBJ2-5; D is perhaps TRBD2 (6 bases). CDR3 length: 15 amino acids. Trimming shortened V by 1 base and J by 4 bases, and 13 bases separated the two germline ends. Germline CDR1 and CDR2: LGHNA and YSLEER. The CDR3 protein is CASSQGTHGGETQYF. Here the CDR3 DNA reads TGCGCCAGCAGCCAAGGGACCCACGGGGGAGAGACCCAGTACTTC.

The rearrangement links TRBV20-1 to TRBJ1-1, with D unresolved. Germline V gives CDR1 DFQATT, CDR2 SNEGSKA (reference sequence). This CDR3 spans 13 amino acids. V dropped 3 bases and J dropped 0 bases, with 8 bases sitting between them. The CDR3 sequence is CSASGHLNTEAFF. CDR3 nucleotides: TGCAGTGCTAGTGGTCATTTGAACACTGAAGCTTTCTTT.

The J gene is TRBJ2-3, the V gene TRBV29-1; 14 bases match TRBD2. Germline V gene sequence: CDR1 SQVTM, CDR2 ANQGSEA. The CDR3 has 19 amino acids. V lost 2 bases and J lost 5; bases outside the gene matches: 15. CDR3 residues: CSVEIGLAGGKTRIDTQYF. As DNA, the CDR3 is TGCAGCGTTGAAATAGGACTAGCGGGGGGAAAGACCCGCATAGATACGCAGTATTTT.

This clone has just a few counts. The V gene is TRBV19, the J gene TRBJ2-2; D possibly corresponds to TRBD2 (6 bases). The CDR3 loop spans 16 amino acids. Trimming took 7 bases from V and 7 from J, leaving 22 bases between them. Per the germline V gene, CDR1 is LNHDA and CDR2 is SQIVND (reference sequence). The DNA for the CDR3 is TGTGCCAGTATCGATGTAGGGTCTAGCGTTCACGGGGAGCTGTTTTTT. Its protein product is CASIDVGSSVHGELFF. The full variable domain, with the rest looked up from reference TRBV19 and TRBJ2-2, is DGGITQSPKYLFRKEGQNVTLSCEQNLNHDAMYWYRQDPGQGLRLIYYSQIVNDFQKGDIAEGYSVSREKKESFPLTVTSAQKNPTAFYLCASIDVGSSVHGELFFGEGSRLTVL.

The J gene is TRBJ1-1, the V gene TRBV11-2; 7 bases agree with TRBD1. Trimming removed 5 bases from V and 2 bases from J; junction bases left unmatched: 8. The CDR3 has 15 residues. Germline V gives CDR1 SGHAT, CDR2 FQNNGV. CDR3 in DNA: TGTGCCAGCAGCCCCGGTTGGGACAGAAACACTGAAGCTTTCTTT. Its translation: CASSPGWDRNTEAFF.

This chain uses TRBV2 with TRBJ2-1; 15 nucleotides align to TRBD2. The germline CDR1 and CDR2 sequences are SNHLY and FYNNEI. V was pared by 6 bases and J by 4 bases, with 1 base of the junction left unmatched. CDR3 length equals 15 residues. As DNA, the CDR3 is TGTGCCAGCAGCGGGACTAGCGGGAGGTACAATGAGCAGTTCTTC. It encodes CASSGTSGRYNEQFF.

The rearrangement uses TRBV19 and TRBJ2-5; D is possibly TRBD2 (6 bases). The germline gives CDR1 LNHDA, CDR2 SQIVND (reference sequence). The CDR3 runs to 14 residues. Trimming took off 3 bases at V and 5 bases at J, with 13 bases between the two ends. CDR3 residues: CASSIGGSTETQYF. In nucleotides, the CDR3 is TGTGCCAGTAGTATCGGGGGTAGTACGGAGACCCAGTACTTC. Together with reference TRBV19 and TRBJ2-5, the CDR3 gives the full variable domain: DGGITQSPKYLFRKEGQNVTLSCEQNLNHDAMYWYRQDPGQGLRLIYYSQIVNDFQKGDIAEGYSVSREKKESFPLTVTSAQKNPTAFYLCASSIGGSTETQYFGPGTRLLVL.

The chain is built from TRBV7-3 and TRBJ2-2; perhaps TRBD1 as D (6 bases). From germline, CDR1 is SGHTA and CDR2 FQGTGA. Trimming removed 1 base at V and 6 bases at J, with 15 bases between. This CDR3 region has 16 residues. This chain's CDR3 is CASSLIGQGKAGELFF. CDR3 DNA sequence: TGTGCCAGCAGCTTAATAGGGCAGGGGAAGGCCGGGGAGCTGTTTTTT.